These 28 T cell receptor beta chains came from one sample sequenced in a study of beta chain features in type 1 diabetes. The isolated RNA, all of it, was reverse transcribed, so expressed TCRB transcripts were what got sequenced. Assay: immunoSEQ multiplex PCR; the TCRdb copy retains only in-frame clones and omits some. The table includes 200,000 to 250,000 clones, over 8.5% detected once. Sequenced input: naive CD4+ T cells from blood. The receptors originated from a woman under 30 in good health.

In DNA, the CDR3 is TGCGCCAGCAGCTTCTACAGGGCGTCCTACGAGCAGTACTTC. Its protein product is CASSFYRASYEQYF. V and J are TRBV5-1 and TRBJ2-7; D perhaps matches TRBD1 (6 bases). Germline CDR1 is SGHRS and CDR2 is YFSETQ. V lost 2 bases and J 1 base, leaving 10 bases between the germline ends. The CDR3 has 14 residues.

The sample holds a few counts of this clone. This chain connects TRBV5-1 to TRBJ2-1, with D tentatively TRBD1 (6 bases). V lost 4 bases to trimming and J lost 8 bases, with 16 bases between them. This CDR3 region has 14 residues. Germline V CDR1 and CDR2: SGHRS, YFSETQ. The CDR3 loop is CASSPTQGTDEQFF. CDR3 coding DNA: TGCGCCAGCAGCCCCACACAGGGTACCGATGAGCAGTTCTTC.

This clone has just a few counts. This rearrangement joins TRBV27 to TRBJ2-3; the D gene is possibly TRBD1 (6 bases). Trimming shortened V by 4 bases and J by 2 bases, and 7 bases separated the two germline ends. Per germline, CDR1 MNHEY and CDR2 SMNVEV (reference sequence). This CDR3 is built from 13 residues. The CDR3 is CASSWDITDTQYF. The CDR3 bases are TGTGCCAGCAGTTGGGACATCACAGATACGCAGTATTTT.

This rearrangement joins TRBV6-1 to TRBJ1-5, with D tentatively TRBD1 (6 bases). V was pared by 6 bases and J by 1 base, with 13 bases between. The CDR3 length is 15 residues. CDR1 and CDR2 (germline): MNHNS, SASEGT. The CDR3 is CASRGGGTSNQPQHF. In nucleotides, the CDR3 is TGTGCCAGCAGGGGAGGGGGTACGAGCAATCAGCCCCAGCATTTT.

The chain joins TRBV5-4 to TRBJ1-5, with D possibly TRBD1 on 5 matching bases. V lost 4 bases, J lost 0 bases, and 8 bases lay in between. Germline CDR1 and CDR2: SGHNT and YYREEE (reference sequence). The CDR3 has 14 amino acids. The CDR3 DNA follows: TGTGCCAGCAGCCCAGGGAATAGCAATCAGCCCCAGCATTTT. Translation: CASSPGNSNQPQHF.

This chain connects TRBV6-1 to TRBJ2-1; TRBD2 agrees at 7 bases. With V trimmed by 6 bases and J by 6 bases, 5 bases remained unmatched. Per germline, CDR1 MNHNS and CDR2 SASEGT. There are 13 residues in the CDR3. Here the CDR3 DNA reads TGTGCCAGCAGCTGGGGGGGATTCAATGAGCAGTTCTTC. This translates into CASSWGGFNEQFF.

The V call is TRBV10-3, the J call TRBJ2-1, with 9 positions matching TRBD2. Germline values: CDR1 ENHRY, CDR2 SYGVKD. J lost 5 bases, V lost 0 bases, and 5 bases had no gene match. The CDR3 runs 16 residues. CDR3 sequence: CAISESSGRLNNEQFF. DNA of the CDR3: TGTGCCATCAGTGAGTCCAGCGGGAGGCTCAACAATGAGCAGTTCTTC.

This clone was picked up a small number of times. The V gene is TRBV11-2, the J gene TRBJ2-7; 11 bases map to TRBD1. The J segment lost 2 bases and the V segment lost 5 bases, leaving 2 bases of the junction unmatched. The CDR3 covers 14 residues. From germline, CDR1 is SGHAT and CDR2 FQNNGV. The CDR3 bases are TGTGCCAGCAGCCGGACAGGGGGCCCCTACGAGCAGTACTTC. It yields the protein CASSRTGGPYEQYF.

This clone showed up many times. The chain couples TRBV23-1 to TRBJ1-2, with D perhaps matching TRBD1 (6 bases). Being an ORF, TRBV23-1 has a function that is uncertain. The CDR3 sequence is 12 residues long. V was trimmed by 11 bases and J by 1 base, leaving 11 bases between them. CDR3 bases: TGCGCCTCAGGACAGTTTAACTATGGCTACACCTTC. This codes for CASGQFNYGYTF.

This clone was seen more than once but under ten times. The rearrangement links TRBV11-1 to TRBJ1-1; D is uncertain. Germline assignment: CDR1 SGHAT and CDR2 FQDESV (reference sequence). The CDR3 runs 13 residues. Deletions cut 6 bases from V and 2 bases from J, with 10 bases between. CDR3 sequence: CASSLKANTEAFF. CDR3 sequence (DNA): TGTGCCAGCAGTCTGAAAGCTAACACTGAAGCTTTCTTT.

The chain joins TRBV30 to TRBJ2-7; perhaps TRBD1 as D (5 bases). The germline V gene has CDR1 GTSNPN and CDR2 SVGIG (reference sequence). This CDR3 region has 13 residues. Trimming took 4 bases from V and 6 from J, leaving 16 bases between them. Here the CDR3 DNA reads TGTGCCTGGAAAGACCCCAGGGTTTTCGAGCAGTACTTC. Its protein is CAWKDPRVFEQYF. Full variable domain (missing parts from reference TRBV30 and TRBJ2-7): SQTIHQWPATLVQPVGSPLSLECTVEGTSNPNLYWYRQAAGRGLQLLFYSVGIGQISSEVPQNLSASRPQDRQFILSSKKLLLSDSGFYLCAWKDPRVFEQYFGPGTRLTVT.

This clone came up a few times. V and J are TRBV6-5 and TRBJ2-1, with 9 bases matching TRBD1. The germline V gene encodes CDR1 MNHEY and CDR2 SVGAGI. The CDR3 length is 12 residues. The V segment lost 4 bases and the J segment 15 bases; nucleotides outside the gene matches: 7. The CDR3 here is CASSSRTGAWFF. The CDR3 DNA sequence: TGTGCCAGCAGTTCCCGGACAGGGGCGTGGTTCTTC.

CDR3 in amino acids: CASSIRNTEAFF. For the CDR3, the DNA is TGTGCCAGTAGCATCAGGAACACTGAAGCTTTCTTT. The chain has TRBV19 and TRBJ1-1; D is ambiguous. The germline V gene has CDR1 LNHDA and CDR2 SQIVND (reference sequence). The CDR3 totals 12 residues. The V and J ends lost 6 bases and 1 base respectively, with 6 bases between them.

This chain connects TRBV2 to TRBJ2-3, with a possible D match to TRBD1 (6 bases). The CDR3 is made up of 14 amino acids. V was clipped by 8 bases and J by 2 bases, with 14 bases between them. From germline, CDR1 is SNHLY and CDR2 FYNNEI. The CDR3 nucleotides read TGTGCCAGCGGCAGGGGCGGTAACACAGATACGCAGTATTTT. This translates into CASGRGGNTDTQYF.

This rearrangement joins TRBV6-5 to TRBJ2-1, with TRBD2 identical over 9 bases. Losses at the gene ends were 6 bases for V and 8 bases for J; bases not matched to a gene: 11. CDR1 is MNHEY, CDR2 SVGAGI, per germline. This CDR3 comprises 15 residues. CDR3 coding DNA: TGTGCCAGCAGCCTCGCGGGGGGGCAGGTCCATGAGCAGTTCTTC. It specifies CASSLAGGQVHEQFF.

This rearrangement joins TRBV7-6 to TRBJ2-4; 15 nucleotides match TRBD2. This CDR3 spans 20 amino acids. V shed 1 base, J shed 1 base, and the junction held 8 bases outside the gene matches. Germline assignment: CDR1 SGHVS and CDR2 FNYEAQ. In nucleotides, the CDR3 is TGTGCCAGCAGCTTAGGCGGACTAGCGGGGGGGCCTCCCGCCAAAAACATTCAGTACTTC. It yields the protein CASSLGGLAGGPPAKNIQYF.

This CDR3 reads CASSPLFGAGGRNEQYF. CDR3 in DNA: TGTGCCAGCTCACCACTTTTTGGTGCAGGGGGCCGGAACGAGCAGTACTTC. The chain is built from TRBV18 and TRBJ2-7; 8 nucleotides line up with TRBD1. With 1 base clipped from V and 5 bases from J, the junction kept 13 bases outside the gene matches. The V gene's germline CDR1 is KGHSH and CDR2 LQKENI. This CDR3 region has 17 residues.

Only a few counts were recorded for this clone. V gene TRBV30 combines with J gene TRBJ2-7; 9 bases line up with TRBD1. Germline trimming cut 5 bases from V and 1 base from J; bases unmatched to any gene: 3. The CDR3 extends over 13 amino acids. Germline lookup yields CDR1 GTSNPN and CDR2 SVGIG (reference sequence). CDR3 DNA sequence: TGTGCCTGGGCCGGGACAGGGTCCTACGAGCAGTACTTC. Translated: CAWAGTGSYEQYF. Looking up the rest from reference TRBV30 and TRBJ2-7 gives the full variable domain: SQTIHQWPATLVQPVGSPLSLECTVEGTSNPNLYWYRQAAGRGLQLLFYSVGIGQISSEVPQNLSASRPQDRQFILSSKKLLLSDSGFYLCAWAGTGSYEQYFGPGTRLTVT.

V gene TRBV29-1 combines with J gene TRBJ2-2, with a weak D call TRBD2 (5 bases). This CDR3 has 16 amino acids. V lost 5 bases, J lost 4 bases, and 20 bases lay in between. Germline CDR1 is SQVTM and CDR2 is ANQGSEA. This CDR3 reads CSVSKNVGRGTGELFF. In nucleotides, the CDR3 is TGCAGCGTTTCGAAAAACGTGGGGAGAGGCACCGGGGAGCTGTTTTTT.

V gene TRBV6-5 combines with J gene TRBJ1-1; a possible D gene is TRBD1 (5 bases). Looked up from germline, CDR1 is MNHEY and CDR2 is SVGAGI. The CDR3 has 13 amino acids. V lost 2 bases and J 7 bases, leaving 11 bases between the germline ends. In nucleotides, the CDR3 is TGTGCCAGCAGTTACAGTGCAGGGATTGAAGCTTTCTTT. It is translated as CASSYSAGIEAFF.

This clone was counted a few times. The rearrangement joins TRBV5-1 to TRBJ2-1; TRBD2 matches at 7 bases. Germline assignment: CDR1 SGHRS and CDR2 YFSETQ. CDR3 length: 15 residues. V shed 0 bases and J 8 bases; nucleotides not matched to a gene: 8. The CDR3: CASSLEGLSSDEQFF. In DNA, the CDR3 is TGCGCCAGCAGCTTGGAGGGACTATCTTCCGATGAGCAGTTCTTC.

The chain links TRBV5-4 to TRBJ2-3; 7 positions match TRBD2. Trimming cost V 0 bases and J 2 bases; bases outside gene matches: 3. Per the germline V gene, CDR1 is SGHNT and CDR2 is YYREEE (reference sequence). The CDR3 consists of 15 residues. The DNA for the CDR3 is TGTGCCAGCAGCTTGGGGCGGGGGATCACAGATACGCAGTATTTT. As protein: CASSLGRGITDTQYF.

This clone was seen a handful of times. The gene calls are TRBV5-1 and TRBJ2-3; 7 bases align to TRBD1. The CDR3 has 19 residues. The V gene end was trimmed by 0 bases and the J gene end by 2 bases; junction bases not matched to a gene: 15. The germline gives CDR1 SGHRS, CDR2 YFSETQ. The CDR3 here is CASSLGNVPGQRNTDTQYF. Written as DNA, the CDR3 is TGCGCCAGCAGCTTGGGGAACGTTCCGGGACAGAGGAACACAGATACGCAGTATTTT. Full variable domain (rest looked up from reference TRBV5-1 and TRBJ2-3): KAGVTQTPRYLIKTRGQQVTLSCSPISGHRSVSWYQQTPGQGLQFLFEYFSETQRNKGNFPGRFSGRQFSNSRSEMNVSTLELGDSALYLCASSLGNVPGQRNTDTQYFGPGTRLTVL.

The chain uses TRBV5-1 and TRBJ2-5; D is unresolved. Trimming cost V 0 bases and J 1 base, with 7 bases left between them. The CDR3 totals 14 residues. CDR1 and CDR2 from the germline V gene are SGHRS and YFSETQ. In DNA, the CDR3 is TGCGCCAGCAGCTTGGTGGGCCTCCAAGAGACCCAGTACTTC. It encodes CASSLVGLQETQYF.

The chain employs TRBV6-6 and TRBJ1-6; 7 nucleotides match TRBD1. Looked up from germline, CDR1 is MNHNY and CDR2 is SVGAGI (reference sequence). The CDR3 runs to 14 residues. V was pared by 6 bases and J by 10 bases, with 9 bases of the junction left unmatched. CDR3 bases: TGTGCCAGCAGACAGGGGAGAATTAGGTCACCCCTCCACTTT. This gives the protein CASRQGRIRSPLHF.

The chain couples TRBV10-2 to TRBJ2-7; no reliable D call. The V gene's germline CDR1 is WSHSY and CDR2 SAAADI. This CDR3 comprises 13 residues. Trimming stripped 0 bases from V and 4 bases from J, with 7 bases between. In nucleotides, the CDR3 is TGCGCCAGCAGTGAGTCTGGGCTGTACGAGCAGTACTTC. It is translated as CASSESGLYEQYF.

The sample holds many counts of this clone. The rearrangement joins TRBV7-9 to TRBJ2-1, with D maybe TRBD2 (5 bases). V dropped 0 bases and J dropped 9 bases, with 12 bases sitting between them. In germline, CDR1 is SEHNR, CDR2 FQNEAQ (reference sequence). The CDR3 loop spans 14 amino acids. For the CDR3, the DNA is TGTGCCAGCAGCTTAGCGCGTCCGCGGGCTGAGCAGTTCTTC. Protein sequence: CASSLARPRAEQFF.

The chain links TRBV7-9 to TRBJ1-2; TRBD1 might be the D (5 bases). The ends were cut back, 4 bases at V and 8 bases at J, with 20 bases in the middle. This CDR3 contains 15 residues. Germline V lookup: CDR1 SEHNR, CDR2 FQNEAQ (reference sequence). The DNA for the CDR3 is TGTGCCAGCAGCTCCCCCGGGGAGGGGACGCTGGGCTACACCTTC. It codes for CASSSPGEGTLGYTF. Using reference TRBV7-9 and TRBJ1-2 for the parts outside the CDR3, the full variable domain is DTGVSQNPRHKITKRGQNVTFRCDPISEHNRLYWYRQTLGQGPEFLTYFQNEAQLEKSRLLSDRFSAERPKGSFSTLEIQRTEQGDSAMYLCASSSPGEGTLGYTFGSGTRLTVV.